The present T cell receptor beta chain was sequenced within a study of T-cell memory formation after mild COVID-19 (dated by TCRdb to the early 2020s). Notes on the research overall: Most TCR sequence clusters were specific to one of the two donors. T-cell clones expanding and contracting after mild COVID-19 in a couple of donors were tracked by longitudinal TCRalpha and TCRbeta repertoire sequencing. Two young, previously healthy adult volunteers, one female and one male, were included in the cohort.

Ficoll-Paque density gradient centrifugation was the method used to isolate PBMCs. The study at large found these results: The detection of some responding clones in pre-infection memory suggests that pre-existing cross-reactive memory T cells joined the SARS-CoV-2 response. Contracting CD4+ clones turned up mainly in the CM and EM memory subsets, whereas EMRA was where CD8+ clones were enriched. The study covered only two mild cases, and larger cohorts including severe cases with pre-infection samples were considered necessary. From day 15 to 85, contracting clones showed balanced CD4/CD8 phenotypes, whereas a second wave of clones that expanded from day 15 to 37 leaned towards CD4+. SARS-CoV-2 specificity of the second-wave clones peaking on day 37 was not confirmed.

This sample was sequenced with an Illumina NovaSeq 6000. TCRalpha and TCRbeta cDNA libraries were constructed by 5'RACE with constant-segment primers, with sample barcodes and unique molecular identifiers being introduced. Trizol reagent was used to extract RNA from every sample. Amplification of the libraries took two PCR steps, and the second step added a second sample barcode plus Illumina TruSeq adapters. Sequencing of the libraries was done on an Illumina NovaSeq, producing 2 x 150 bp paired-end reads. From the authors' description of their analysis: The reads were demultiplexed and collapsed into UMI-guided consensus sequences using migec v1.2.7. Using mixcr v2.1.11, UMI consensuses were aligned to TRA and TRB V and J templates and then assembled into clonotypes. A clonotype was counted as expanded or contracted only if both edgeR and NoisET called the change significant, with noise models trained on biological replicates. For edgeR calls, the cutoffs were a false discovery rate-adjusted p below 0.01 and a log2 fold-change threshold of 1. As an exploratory analysis of dynamics, max-normalized trajectories of the 1000 most abundant clonotypes were examined by PCA with hierarchical clustering. Separately sequenced CD4+ and CD8+ repertoires were used to assign the CD4 or CD8 phenotype of responding clones. TCRdb reworked the public reads: Q25 trimming with fastp, MiXCR clone assembly, productive beta chains retained. When rows share a CDR3 protein, they turn into one entry using the most common DNA and genes. In this record, the V and J calls reflect TCRdb's handling and not the investigators' own analysis. This sample has a few hundred thousand distinct CDR3 sequences in its table, and more than 15% of those were observed once. The biggest ten clones account for more than 20% of the sample.

The CDR3, cysteine through phenylalanine, is 15 amino acids long. Only the CDR3 DNA is retained, 45 bases long and in frame from the first base. At the junction V is shortened by 7 bases and J by 0 bases, with 15 bases in between. Of note for this clonotype: Its antigen remains undetermined. The record has no base qualities; no much larger clone is one base away.

The origin of this receptor is a man aged 18 to 30 who had mild COVID-19 (a few samples of this study predate the infection). The sample titles of this study are shuffled in the database, so cell type and time point are left out; the donor was told from shared clones. The V and J segments used are TRBV12-3 or TRBV12-4 and TRBJ1-1; TRBD1 is possibly the D segment (6 matching bases). Sequenced sample: PBMCs or a T cell subset sorted from them (not recorded which). The bases read TGTGCCAGCACTCCCGAGGGGGAGATGAACACTGAAGCTTTCTTT. Translated, it reads CASTPEGEMNTEAFF.